This T cell receptor beta chain emerged from a study of CXCR3-negative and CXCR3-positive naive CD8 T cells. Points from the study as a whole: Hydrophobicity of TRB CDR3s was greater in CXCR3-positive naive cells than in CXCR3-negative naive cells.

Notes on this clonotype: The antigen remains unidentified.

The length of the CDR3 is 16 residues. Germline CDR1 is SNHLY and CDR2 is FYNNEI. Carrying UMI labels, the TRB cDNA libraries were prepared through 5' RACE. After re-calling the 5' RACE reads, TCRdb lists one entry per CDR3 protein, DNA absent. The sample has some 130,000 distinct CDR3 sequences, and its top ten clones hold 0.41%. The sequence was obtained from a human donor in good health. Some clones in this sample may be carry-over from other donors' samples. The chain is built from TRBV2 and TRBJ2-7. The sample was naive CXCR3+ CD8+ T cells from blood. Subset here: CD45RO-CCR7+CD27+CD95- naive CD8+ T cells expressing CXCR3 (TNR3+). CDR3 amino acids: CASSESEADGTYEQYF.